Below, 21 T cell receptor beta chains from the same sample are listed, as sequenced in a study of CD8+ T cells in alopecia areata. RNA was isolated and reverse transcribed to cDNA, the sequencing template. Generated by immunoSEQ multiplex PCR, the TCRdb table keeps only in-frame clones and is missing some. The table shows roughly 30,000 clones, with 62% occurring only once. The material sequenced was NKG2D-high CD8+ T cells sorted from blood. The source is a human donor with alopecia areata.

The chain employs TRBV7-2 and TRBJ2-7; the D is unclear. Trimming left V 3 bases short and J 2 bases short, with 8 bases between. Germline CDR1 reads SGHTA; CDR2 reads FQGNSA. The CDR3 has 13 residues. CDR3 nucleotides: TGTGCCAGCAGCTTGGGGATAGCCTACGAGCAGTACTTC. Protein sequence: CASSLGIAYEQYF.

This clone was observed a few times. J is TRBJ2-7 and V is TRBV23-1, with D tentatively TRBD1 or TRBD2 (5 bases each). TRBV23-1 is filed as an ORF, its function uncertain. There are 17 residues in the CDR3. V shed 2 bases and J shed 0 bases, with 17 bases lying between them. The chain's CDR3 is CASSQMKGTDSSYEQYF. The CDR3, as DNA: TGCGCCAGCAGTCAAATGAAGGGGACGGATAGCTCCTACGAGCAGTACTTC.

This rearrangement joins TRBV4-1 to TRBJ2-5; the D is unclear. This CDR3 contains 13 residues. CDR1 and CDR2 from the germline V gene are MGHRA and YSYEKL. Trimming pared 4 bases from V and 5 bases from J, leaving 11 bases between. The chain's CDR3 is CASSPVHGETQYF. For the CDR3, the DNA is TGCGCCAGCAGCCCCGTCCATGGGGAGACCCAGTACTTC.

This clone was seen more than once but under ten times. V and J are TRBV10-3 and TRBJ2-7; the D call may be TRBD1 or TRBD2 (5 bases each). Germline assignment: CDR1 ENHRY and CDR2 SYGVKD. There are 14 residues in the CDR3. V was pared by 7 bases and J by 0 bases, with 13 bases between. The DNA for the CDR3 is TGTGCCATCAATGACCCGGGACGCTCCTACGAGCAGTACTTC. This encodes CAINDPGRSYEQYF.

The CDR3 DNA follows: TGTGCCAGCAGCCCCTCCGACAGCCGCTACAATGAGCAGTTCTTC. This codes for CASSPSDSRYNEQFF. The rearrangement links TRBV27 to TRBJ2-1; D may be TRBD1 (5 bases). V lost 6 bases and J lost 3, with 15 bases in between. Germline CDR1 MNHEY, CDR2 SMNVEV (reference sequence). CDR3 length: 15 amino acids.

This chain connects TRBV7-9 to TRBJ2-7; D is unclear. V was pared by 3 bases and J by 2 bases, with 11 bases between. Per the germline V gene, CDR1 is SEHNR and CDR2 is FQNEAQ (reference sequence). The CDR3 loop spans 14 amino acids. CDR3 in DNA: TGTGCCAGCAGCTTTCAAGGCCGTCCCTACGAGCAGTACTTC. Amino acids: CASSFQGRPYEQYF.

This clone was observed a single time. This chain joins TRBV5-1 and TRBJ2-7, with D possibly matching TRBD1 (6 bases). CDR1 is SGHRS and CDR2 is YFSETQ in the germline V gene. CDR3 length: 13 amino acids. V shed 5 bases and J shed 11 bases, with 20 bases lying between them. The CDR3 reads CASSPDRRSSEYF. The CDR3 DNA reads as TGCGCCAGCAGTCCTGACAGGAGGTCGTCTGAGTACTTC.

This clone has more than one count but fewer than ten. The chain recombines TRBV27 with TRBJ2-1; 8 bases map to TRBD1. V was pared by 0 bases and J by 8 bases, with 12 bases of the junction left unmatched. The V gene's germline CDR1 is MNHEY and CDR2 SMNVEV (reference sequence). The CDR3 totals 17 residues. The CDR3 is CASSLSGFQGARDEQFF. Written as DNA, the CDR3 is TGTGCCAGCAGTTTATCGGGTTTCCAGGGGGCGCGGGATGAGCAGTTCTTC.

This chain joins TRBV7-6 and TRBJ2-7; possible D gene TRBD1, 9 bases. V lost 1 base, J lost 2 bases, and 24 bases lay in between. Germline CDR1 is SGHVS and CDR2 is FNYEAQ. The CDR3 has 19 residues. As DNA, the CDR3 is TGTGCCAGCAGCTTAGACAGGGGGCGGAGCGGGAGCGGAGCCTACGAGCAGTACTTC. Amino acid sequence: CASSLDRGRSGSGAYEQYF.

The rearrangement uses TRBV7-9 and TRBJ2-3; 8 bases match TRBD2. Per germline, CDR1 SEHNR and CDR2 FQNEAQ (reference sequence). The CDR3 totals 16 residues. Germline trimming cut 2 bases from V and 6 bases from J; bases unmatched to any gene: 10. The CDR3 region has the DNA TGTGCCAGCAGCTTAATCGGGACTAGTGAGGTGGATACGCAGTATTTT. Translation gives CASSLIGTSEVDTQYF.

In this sample, this clone turned up a few times. The V gene is TRBV19, the J gene TRBJ1-1; tentative D call: TRBD1 (5 bases). CDR1 and CDR2 from the germline V gene are LNHDA and SQIVND (reference sequence). This CDR3 spans 15 amino acids. Trimming shortened V by 5 bases and J by 6 bases, and 19 bases separated the two germline ends. The CDR3 here is CASSPIPGSHAEAFF. The CDR3 nucleotides are TGTGCCAGTAGTCCAATCCCAGGGAGTCACGCTGAAGCTTTCTTT.

The sample holds a few counts of this clone. This chain uses TRBV5-1 with TRBJ2-7, with unresolved D. The CDR3 runs to 14 residues. CDR1 is SGHRS and CDR2 is YFSETQ in the germline V gene. V was trimmed by 0 bases and J by 0 bases, leaving 7 bases between them. This CDR3 is CASSLVGPSYEQYF. CDR3 DNA: TGCGCCAGCAGCTTGGTAGGGCCCTCCTACGAGCAGTACTTC.

This rearrangement joins TRBV4-1 to TRBJ2-5; tentatively, D is TRBD1 (6 bases). There are 15 residues in the CDR3. The ends were cut back, 2 bases at V and 3 bases at J, with 13 bases in the middle. Germline lookup yields CDR1 MGHRA and CDR2 YSYEKL. The DNA of the CDR3 is TGCGCCAGCAGCCAATGGCCAGGGGCGGAAGAGACCCAGTACTTC. Its protein is CASSQWPGAEETQYF.

This clone was picked up a small number of times. The chain has TRBV7-9 and TRBJ2-7; possible D gene TRBD1, 5 bases. Germline lookup yields CDR1 SEHNR and CDR2 FQNEAQ (reference sequence). V gave up 5 bases and J gave up 0 bases, with 8 bases separating them. The CDR3 consists of 13 residues. The CDR3 here is CASSPDSSYEQYF. In nucleotides, the CDR3 is TGTGCCAGCAGCCCTGACAGCTCCTACGAGCAGTACTTC.

The V call is TRBV27, the J call TRBJ2-7; the match to TRBD2 covers 9 bases. The CDR3 extends over 15 amino acids. Germline-derived CDR1 and CDR2 are MNHEY and SMNVEV (reference sequence). The ends lost 5 bases at V and 4 bases at J; junction bases unmatched: 9. CDR3 region: CASSPTGLALYEQYF. The CDR3 DNA sequence: TGTGCCAGCAGTCCCACGGGACTAGCTTTGTACGAGCAGTACTTC.

CDR3 DNA: TGTGCCAGCCAACAGGGGAATGGTGAAGCTTTCTTT. Protein sequence: CASQQGNGEAFF. The chain employs TRBV13 and TRBJ1-1, with TRBD1 matching over 7 bases. The CDR3 sequence is 12 residues long. The V gene's germline CDR1 is PRHDT and CDR2 FYEKMQ (reference sequence). V lost 8 bases to trimming and J lost 7 bases; unmatched junction nucleotides: 7. Using reference TRBV13 and TRBJ1-1 for the parts outside the CDR3, the full variable domain is AAGVIQSPRHLIKEKRETATLKCYPIPRHDTVYWYQQGPGQDPQFLISFYEKMQSDKGSIPDRFSAQQFSDYHSELNMSSLELGDSALYFCASQQGNGEAFFGQGTRLTVV.

This clone was detected only a few times. The CDR3 nucleotides are TGCGCCAGCAGCCAAGGGTCCCCAGGGACGGTCTATGAGCAGTTCTTC. It is translated as CASSQGSPGTVYEQFF. The chain is built from TRBV4-1 and TRBJ2-1, with D perhaps being TRBD1 or TRBD2 (5 bases each). V was cut by 1 base and J by 8 bases, with 18 bases left in between. There are 16 residues in the CDR3. The germline CDR1 and CDR2 sequences are MGHRA and YSYEKL.

This clone showed up just once. The V and J genes are TRBV7-6 and TRBJ2-2; D may be TRBD2 (5 bases). Germline CDR1 SGHVS, CDR2 FNYEAQ. CDR3 length: 14 residues. The V and J ends lost 2 bases and 6 bases respectively, with 10 bases between them. The CDR3 DNA reads as TGTGCCAGCAGCTTAACTAGGTTTCCCGGGGAGCTGTTTTTT. It translates to CASSLTRFPGELFF.

This clone ranks as medium-sized (0.01 to 0.1%). This sequence joins TRBV7-9 and TRBJ2-1; TRBD1 agrees at 7 bases. The germline V gene encodes CDR1 SEHNR and CDR2 FQNEAQ (reference sequence). The CDR3 consists of 14 residues. V lost 4 bases and J lost 3; bases outside the gene matches: 3. The CDR3 DNA follows: TGTGCCAGCAGCTCTAGGGACAGCTACAATGAGCAGTTCTTC. Its protein is CASSSRDSYNEQFF.

The chain employs TRBV7-9 and TRBJ2-6, with TRBD1 matching 8 bases. V lost 4 bases to trimming and J lost 0 bases; unmatched junction nucleotides: 5. The CDR3 has 17 residues. Germline V gene sequence: CDR1 SEHNR, CDR2 FQNEAQ (reference sequence). For the CDR3, the DNA is TGTGCCAGCAGCTGGGGGACAGGCATCTCTGGGGCCAACGTCCTGACTTTC. Its protein product is CASSWGTGISGANVLTF.

V is TRBV15 and J is TRBJ2-2, with D possibly being TRBD2 (6 bases). The V gene lost 0 bases and the J gene lost 2 bases, with 13 bases spanning the gap. The CDR3 length is 17 residues. The V gene's germline CDR1 is LNHNV and CDR2 YYDKDF (reference sequence). CDR3 sequence reads: CATSRESGTFNTGELFF. The CDR3 region has the DNA TGTGCCACCAGCAGAGAATCCGGGACTTTCAACACCGGGGAGCTGTTTTTT.